The sequence of this TCR beta chain was determined in a study of PD-1 blockade in mismatch repair-deficient tumors. The overall study: Enrolled about 2012-2016, patients had progressing, pretreated mismatch repair-deficient cancers of 12 to 13 types. Study conclusions and caveats: After pembrolizumab, tumor-resident clones rose rapidly, then generally contracted before radiologic responses.

Method: immunoSEQ multiplex PCR; TCRdb's copy keeps in-frame clones and lacks some. The sample has tens of thousands of clones; 81% are singletons. This CDR3 comprises 16 residues. Trimming removed 0 bases from V and 7 bases from J, with 17 bases in between. Germline CDR1 is SGDLS and CDR2 is YYNGEE. As regards this clone: Its antigen remains unknown.

Mismatch repair deficiency was confirmed in all patients, by PCR or immunohistochemistry. TCRs were sequenced from three patients responding to pembrolizumab. The source is an adult with mismatch repair-deficient cancer. Sequences were derived from peripheral blood, sampled 12 weeks after starting pembrolizumab. V and J are TRBV9 and TRBJ2-1; perhaps TRBD2 as D (5 bases). The CDR3 DNA sequence: TGTGCCAGCAGCGTAGGTGGGGAGCTCAGGTTAAATGAGCAGTTCTTC. Translating gives CASSVGGELRLNEQFF.